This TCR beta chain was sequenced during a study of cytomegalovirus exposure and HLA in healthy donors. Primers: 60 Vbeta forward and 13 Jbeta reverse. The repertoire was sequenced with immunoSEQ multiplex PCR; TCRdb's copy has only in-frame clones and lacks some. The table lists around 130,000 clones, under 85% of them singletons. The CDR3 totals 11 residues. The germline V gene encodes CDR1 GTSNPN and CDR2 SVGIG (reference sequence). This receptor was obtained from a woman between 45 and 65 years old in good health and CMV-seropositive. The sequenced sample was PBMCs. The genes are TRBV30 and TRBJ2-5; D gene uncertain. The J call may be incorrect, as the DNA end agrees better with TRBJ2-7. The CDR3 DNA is TGTGCCTGCATCGGAGCCTACGAGCAGTACTTC. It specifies CACIGAYEQYF.